Listed here are 28 T cell receptor beta chains from one sample, sequenced in a study of cytomegalovirus exposure and HLA in healthy donors. The primer mix had 60 Vbeta and 13 Jbeta primers. Profiling relied on immunoSEQ multiplex PCR, and the TCRdb table lists in-frame clones only, not all of them. The repertoire holds about 130,000 clones, with about 80% as singletons. Source material: PBMCs. Receptors were obtained from a human donor in good health.

The chain links TRBV6-5 to TRBJ1-4; 8 nucleotides line up with TRBD1. Per the germline V gene, CDR1 is MNHEY and CDR2 is SVGAGI. The CDR3 contains 16 residues. Losses at the gene ends were 0 bases for V and 7 bases for J; bases not matched to a gene: 7. CDR3 sequence (DNA): TGTGCCAGCAGTTACTCGAGTCCAGGGGGCAGTGAAAAACTGTTTTTT. This sequence encodes CASSYSSPGGSEKLFF.

V and J are TRBV27 and TRBJ1-1; maybe TRBD1 (6 bases). Per germline, CDR1 MNHEY and CDR2 SMNVEV (reference sequence). The V end was cut by 6 bases, the J end by 4 bases, with 12 bases between. There are 13 residues in the CDR3. The CDR3 DNA reads TGTGCCAGCAGCCTAACAGGGTTCACTGAAGCTTTCTTT. This sequence encodes CASSLTGFTEAFF.

This clone appeared a few times. The V call is TRBV5-1, the J call TRBJ2-7; D uncertain. Between the trimmed V and J ends, which lost 0 bases and 5 bases, there was a span of 12 bases. From germline, CDR1 is SGHRS and CDR2 YFSETQ. The CDR3 covers 14 residues. The CDR3 DNA is TGCGCCAGCAGCTTGGACATCTCTGTGGACGAGCAGTACTTC. Amino acid sequence: CASSLDISVDEQYF.

The chain joins TRBV5-1 to TRBJ1-2; D is unresolved. The V and J ends lost 4 bases and 3 bases respectively, with 16 bases between them. Germline V gene data show CDR1 as SGHRS and CDR2 as YFSETQ. CDR3 size: 15 residues. The CDR3 DNA reads as TGCGCCAGCAGCGACTCCGACTGGAGACACTATGGCTACACCTTC. It encodes CASSDSDWRHYGYTF.

The V call is TRBV7-8, the J call TRBJ2-5; D is ambiguous. The CDR3 runs 18 residues. Trimming left V 1 base short and J 5 bases short, with 23 bases between. Looked up from germline, CDR1 is SGHVS and CDR2 is FQNEAQ. The CDR3 spells CASSLGELSSSLLETQYF. The CDR3 DNA sequence: TGTGCCAGCAGCTTAGGTGAGCTCTCGTCGAGCCTATTGGAGACCCAGTACTTC.

The rearrangement uses TRBV6-5 and TRBJ1-5, with 7 bases matching TRBD1. The CDR3 sequence is 15 residues long. Trimming cost V 10 bases and J 4 bases; bases outside gene matches: 13. Germline CDR1 reads MNHEY; CDR2 reads SVGAGI. CDR3 bases: TGTGCCACCAGGGGTAGGGGGCCCGAGAATCAGCCCCAGCATTTT. Its protein product is CATRGRGPENQPQHF.

A note on this clone: An end of the junction does not agree with germline; a read error may underlie this. V gene TRBV2 combines with J gene TRBJ2-5, with 8 bases aligning to TRBD2. This CDR3 spans 14 amino acids. From germline, CDR1 is SNHLY and CDR2 FYNNEI. CDR3 loop: CASREGLARETQYF. The DNA of the CDR3 is TGTGCCAGCAGAGAAGGACTAGCTAGAGAGACCCAGTACTTC.

The rearrangement links TRBV4-2 to TRBJ1-2; D gene uncertain. The V gene lost 0 bases and the J gene lost 3 bases, with 20 bases spanning the gap. Germline V gene data show CDR1 as LGHNA and CDR2 as YNFKEQ. The CDR3 sequence is 18 residues long. This chain's CDR3 is CASSQDGSLSILYYGYTF. The CDR3 DNA sequence: TGTGCCAGCAGCCAAGATGGGAGTTTGAGCATTTTGTACTATGGCTACACCTTC.

This clone was counted a few times. The rearrangement links TRBV5-1 to TRBJ1-5, with D uncertain. CDR3 size: 14 residues. The V gene lost 4 bases and the J gene lost 5 bases, with 13 bases spanning the gap. Per germline, CDR1 SGHRS and CDR2 YFSETQ. CDR3 sequence reads: CASSLGLADQPQHF. DNA of the CDR3: TGCGCCAGCAGCCTGGGCTTAGCAGATCAGCCCCAGCATTTT.

The rearrangement joins TRBV6-6 to TRBJ1-2, with a weak D call TRBD1 (6 bases). From germline, CDR1 is MNHNY and CDR2 SVGAGI (reference sequence). The V end was cut by 7 bases, the J end by 5 bases, with 14 bases between. The CDR3 extends over 13 amino acids. The CDR3 DNA is TGTGCCAGCACCCTGCCAGGGGAGTATGGCTACACCTTC. Amino acid sequence: CASTLPGEYGYTF.

The chain employs TRBV2 and TRBJ2-7; TRBD1 matches 10 bases. Germline V gives CDR1 SNHLY, CDR2 FYNNEI. The CDR3 is 14 amino acids. V shed 7 bases, J shed 0 bases, and the junction held 3 bases outside the gene matches. CDR3 protein: CASNRDRGSYEQYF. In DNA, the CDR3 is TGTGCCAGCAACAGGGACAGGGGCTCCTACGAGCAGTACTTC.

Of note for this clone: With a far larger clone one base away, a read error is the likely cause. The genes are TRBV11-2 and TRBJ2-7; D is uncertain. Germline CDR1 is SGHAT and CDR2 is FQNNGV. V was shortened by 4 bases and J by 2 bases, with 3 bases between the two germline ends. This CDR3 is 11 amino acids long. CDR3 sequence: CASSSTYEQYF. CDR3 nucleotide sequence: TGTGCCAGCAGCTCCACCTACGAGCAGTACTTC.

This chain connects TRBV18 to TRBJ1-4, with TRBD1 matching 11 bases. Germline CDR1 KGHSH, CDR2 LQKENI. This CDR3 has 14 amino acids. V lost 6 bases to trimming and J lost 7 bases; unmatched junction nucleotides: 4. CDR3 residues: CASSGDRGSEKLFF. CDR3 nucleotides: TGTGCCAGCTCCGGGGACAGGGGGAGTGAAAAACTGTTTTTT.

Only a few counts were recorded for this clone. This chain links TRBV6-5 with TRBJ1-3; 7 bases are a match to TRBD1. CDR3 size: 14 residues. The V gene's germline CDR1 is MNHEY and CDR2 SVGAGI. V shed 6 bases and J 3 bases; nucleotides not matched to a gene: 5. The CDR3 is CASREDRVGNTIYF. DNA for the CDR3: TGTGCCAGCAGGGAAGACAGGGTTGGAAACACCATATATTTT.

The rearrangement links TRBV7-9 to TRBJ2-4, with 10 bases lining up with TRBD1. Trimming at V came to 6 bases and at J to 8 bases, leaving 13 bases not matched to a gene. CDR1 and CDR2 (germline): SEHNR, FQNEAQ (reference sequence). The CDR3 runs 16 residues. The CDR3 spells CASSPNPGQGGHIQYF. CDR3 bases: TGTGCCAGCAGTCCTAATCCAGGACAGGGGGGGCACATTCAGTACTTC.

The chain links TRBV21-1 to TRBJ1-2. TRBV21-1 is an annotated pseudogene. The CDR3 extends over 15 amino acids. This CDR3 reads CASSKKTPDTGGYTF. The CDR3 bases are TGTGCCAGCAGCAAAAAAACTCCTGATACGGGAGGCTACACCTTC.

V gene TRBV10-1 combines with J gene TRBJ2-3; a weak D match, TRBD1 (5 bases). The J call is uncertain, as TRBJ1-5 better fits the DNA end. The CDR3 extends over 15 amino acids. Germline CDR1 is WNHNN and CDR2 is SYGVQD (reference sequence). The CDR3 nucleotides are TGCGCCAGCAGTGAGTCGGGGACTGGTGCAGATACGCAGCATTTT. This encodes CASSESGTGADTQHF.

This clone appeared a single time. This chain connects TRBV28 to TRBJ1-3; 10 nucleotides match TRBD1. The J segment lost 3 bases and the V segment lost 9 bases, leaving 8 bases of the junction unmatched. Germline V lookup: CDR1 MDHEN, CDR2 SYDVKM. The CDR3 has 15 residues. The CDR3 region is CASVDGTGVGNTIYF. DNA for the CDR3: TGTGCCAGTGTGGATGGGACAGGGGTTGGAAACACCATATATTTT.

The rearrangement uses TRBV15 and TRBJ2-5; the match to TRBD1 covers 7 bases. The J call could be wrong; TRBJ2-7 is a better fit for the DNA end. This CDR3 is 15 amino acids long. From germline, CDR1 is LNHNV and CDR2 YYDKDF (reference sequence). CDR3 in amino acids: CATSRDSRGFNEQYF. The CDR3 DNA reads TGTGCCACCAGCAGAGATTCCAGGGGGTTCAACGAGCAGTACTTC.

The chain combines TRBV27 with TRBJ2-7, with D tentatively TRBD1 (5 bases). CDR3 length: 15 residues. CDR1 and CDR2 (germline): MNHEY, SMNVEV (reference sequence). V gave up 3 bases and J gave up 4 bases, with 16 bases separating them. The CDR3 reads CASSLGGSGLYEQYF. The DNA for the CDR3 is TGTGCCAGCAGTTTGGGCGGCTCAGGGTTGTACGAGCAGTACTTC.

The chain combines TRBV28 with TRBJ2-7, with a tentative D call TRBD2 (6 bases). Trimming took 7 bases from V and 4 from J, leaving 17 bases between them. CDR3 length: 14 residues. Germline lookup yields CDR1 MDHEN and CDR2 SYDVKM. CDR3 amino acids: CASTPRGAGYEQYF. CDR3 DNA sequence: TGTGCCAGCACCCCCCGGGGAGCGGGTTACGAGCAGTACTTC.

This chain connects TRBV5-1 to TRBJ2-1, with a possible D match to TRBD1 (5 bases). CDR1 is SGHRS, CDR2 YFSETQ, per germline. V was trimmed by 0 bases and J by 7 bases, leaving 8 bases between them. The CDR3 totals 13 residues. The DNA of the CDR3 is TGCGCCAGCAGCTTGGGACAGAGGAATGAGCAGTTCTTC. Encoded protein: CASSLGQRNEQFF.

V is TRBV4-2 and J is TRBJ2-1; 13 bases match TRBD2. This CDR3 comprises 15 residues. The germline V gene has CDR1 LGHNA and CDR2 YNFKEQ. The V and J ends lost 5 bases and 5 bases, in that order; junction bases with no gene match: 3. Here the CDR3 reads CASSFGLAGDNEQFF. For the CDR3, the DNA is TGTGCCAGCAGCTTCGGACTAGCGGGGGACAATGAGCAGTTCTTC.

This chain uses TRBV28 with TRBJ2-4; D is unresolved. CDR1 is MDHEN, CDR2 SYDVKM, per germline. Trimming shortened V by 4 bases and J by 0 bases, and 13 bases separated the two germline ends. CDR3 length equals 16 residues. DNA of the CDR3: TGTGCCAGCAGTTCCAACGGTTACTTAGCCAAAAACATTCAGTACTTC. Its translation is CASSSNGYLAKNIQYF.

The rearrangement joins TRBV19 to TRBJ1-5, with D uncertain. CDR3 length: 12 amino acids. V was clipped by 3 bases and J by 7 bases, with 7 bases between them. Germline-derived CDR1 and CDR2 are LNHDA and SQIVND (reference sequence). The CDR3 nucleotides read TGTGCCAGTAGTATCCGTTCCCAGCCCCAGCATTTT. This encodes CASSIRSQPQHF.

This clone appeared a single time. The CDR3 loop reads CASRVQGEQFF. The CDR3 nucleotides are TGTGCCAGTAGAGTTCAGGGTGAGCAGTTCTTC. The chain is built from TRBV19 and TRBJ2-1, with D possibly matching TRBD1 (5 bases). V shed 6 bases and J shed 9 bases, with 9 bases lying between them. The CDR3 is made up of 11 amino acids. Germline V CDR1 and CDR2: LNHDA, SQIVND (reference sequence).

The rearrangement uses TRBV5-1 and TRBJ1-6; no clear D. There are 14 residues in the CDR3. Germline V gene data show CDR1 as SGHRS and CDR2 as YFSETQ. Trimming left V 0 bases short and J 5 bases short, with 6 bases between. CDR3 residues: CASSLAGHNSPLHF. The CDR3 nucleotides read TGCGCCAGCAGCTTGGCCGGTCATAATTCACCCCTCCACTTT. The variable domain in full, completed from reference TRBV5-1 and TRBJ1-6, reads KAGVTQTPRYLIKTRGQQVTLSCSPISGHRSVSWYQQTPGQGLQFLFEYFSETQRNKGNFPGRFSGRQFSNSRSEMNVSTLELGDSALYLCASSLAGHNSPLHFGNGTRLTVT.

This clone showed up just a few times. V and J are TRBV5-8 and TRBJ1-4, with a weak D call TRBD1 (6 bases). CDR1 and CDR2 (germline): SGHTS, YDEGEE. This CDR3 has 11 residues. V was clipped by 7 bases and J by 8 bases, with 9 bases between them. The chain's CDR3 is CASRGGEKLFF. CDR3 in DNA: TGTGCCAGCCGGGGGGGCGAAAAACTGTTTTTT.